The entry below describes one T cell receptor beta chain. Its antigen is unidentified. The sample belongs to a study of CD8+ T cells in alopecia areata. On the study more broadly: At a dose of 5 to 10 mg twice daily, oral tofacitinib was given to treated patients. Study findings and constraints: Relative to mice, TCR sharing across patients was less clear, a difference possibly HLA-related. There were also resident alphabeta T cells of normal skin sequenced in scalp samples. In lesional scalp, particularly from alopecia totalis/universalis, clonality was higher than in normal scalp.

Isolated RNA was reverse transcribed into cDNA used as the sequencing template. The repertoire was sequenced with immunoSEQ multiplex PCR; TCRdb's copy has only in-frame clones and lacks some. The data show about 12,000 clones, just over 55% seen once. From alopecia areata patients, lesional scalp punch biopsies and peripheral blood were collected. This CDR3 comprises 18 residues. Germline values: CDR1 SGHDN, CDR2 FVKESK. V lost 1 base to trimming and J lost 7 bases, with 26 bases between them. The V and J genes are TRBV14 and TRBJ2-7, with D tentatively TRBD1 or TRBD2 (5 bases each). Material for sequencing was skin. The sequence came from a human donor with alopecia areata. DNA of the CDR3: TGTGCCAGCAGCCAAGGGGTTCTCACCCGGGACCGACGAAAGGAGCAGTACTTC. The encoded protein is CASSQGVLTRDRRKEQYF. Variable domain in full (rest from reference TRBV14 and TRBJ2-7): EAGVTQFPSHSVIEKGQTVTLRCDPISGHDNLYWYRRVMGKEIKFLLHFVKESKQDESGMPNNRFLAERTGGTYSTLKVQPAELEDSGVYFCASSQGVLTRDRRKEQYFGPGTRLTVT.